The clone carrying this TCR beta chain was seen repeatedly, ten times or more. The antigen remains undetermined. The sample comes from a study of regulatory T cells in long-lasting Graves disease. Noted time point: newly diagnosed GD, antithyroid drugs for less than 3 months. Extracted PBMC RNA gave rise to the TCR library. HTBI primers from iRepertoire and Arm-PCR of CDR3 regions yielded the TCR beta libraries. MiXCR, run by TCRdb on the multiplex PCR reads, gives a single entry per CDR3 protein. The repertoire has over 300,000 distinct CDR3 sequences, less than 20% of them found once; the top ten carry 20% to 25%. Overall study findings and caveats: Persistent Graves' patients showed less TCR diversity than newly diagnosed patients showed.

CDR3 length equals 12 residues. Germline-derived CDR1 and CDR2 are SNHLY and FYNNEI. Trimming left V 6 bases short and J 6 bases short, with 12 bases between. This chain joins TRBV2 and TRBJ2-7; D unresolved. This receptor was taken from a female donor with Graves disease. The starting material was peripheral blood mononuclear cells (PBMCs), obtained at new diagnosis, from a patient treated with antithyroid drugs. The CDR3 reads CASSPSLGEQYF. For the CDR3, the DNA is TGTGCCAGCAGCCCATCGTTGGGCGAGCAGTACTTC.